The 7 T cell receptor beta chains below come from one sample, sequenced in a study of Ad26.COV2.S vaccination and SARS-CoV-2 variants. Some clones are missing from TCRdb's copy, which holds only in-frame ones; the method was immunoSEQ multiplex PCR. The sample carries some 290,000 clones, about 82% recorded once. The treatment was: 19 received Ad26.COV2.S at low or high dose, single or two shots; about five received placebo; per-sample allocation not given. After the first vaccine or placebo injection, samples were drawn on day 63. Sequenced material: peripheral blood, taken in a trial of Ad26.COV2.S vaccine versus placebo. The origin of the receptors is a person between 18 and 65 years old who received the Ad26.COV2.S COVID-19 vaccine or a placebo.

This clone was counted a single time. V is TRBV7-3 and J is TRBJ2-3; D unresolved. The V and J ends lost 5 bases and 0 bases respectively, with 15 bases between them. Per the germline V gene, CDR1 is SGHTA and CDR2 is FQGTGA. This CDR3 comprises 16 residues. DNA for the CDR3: TGTGCCAGCAGCACTAATACTCGAGAAAGCACAGATACGCAGTATTTT. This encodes CASSTNTRESTDTQYF.

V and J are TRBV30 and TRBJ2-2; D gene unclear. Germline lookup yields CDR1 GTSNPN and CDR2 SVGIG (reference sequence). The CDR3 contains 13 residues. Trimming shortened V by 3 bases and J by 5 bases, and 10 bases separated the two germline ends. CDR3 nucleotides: TGTGCCTGGAGGGGGTTCAGTACCGGGGAGCTGTTTTTT. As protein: CAWRGFSTGELFF.

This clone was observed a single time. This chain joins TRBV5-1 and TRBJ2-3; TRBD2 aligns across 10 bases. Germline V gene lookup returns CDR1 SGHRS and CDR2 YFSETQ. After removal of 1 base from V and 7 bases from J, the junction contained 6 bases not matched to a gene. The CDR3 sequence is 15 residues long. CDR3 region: CASSLTASGGHTQYF. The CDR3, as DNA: TGCGCCAGCAGCTTGACGGCTAGCGGGGGACATACGCAGTATTTT.

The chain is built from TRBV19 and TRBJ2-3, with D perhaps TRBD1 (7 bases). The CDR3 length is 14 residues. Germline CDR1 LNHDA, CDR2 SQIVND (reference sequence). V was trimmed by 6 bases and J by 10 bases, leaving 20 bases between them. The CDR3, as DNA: TGTGCCAGTAGCTCGAGGCAGGGGGGTTCGTCGCAGTATTTT. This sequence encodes CASSSRQGGSSQYF. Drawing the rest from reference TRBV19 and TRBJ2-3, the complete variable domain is DGGITQSPKYLFRKEGQNVTLSCEQNLNHDAMYWYRQDPGQGLRLIYYSQIVNDFQKGDIAEGYSVSREKKESFPLTVTSAQKNPTAFYLCASSSRQGGSSQYFGPGTRLTVL.

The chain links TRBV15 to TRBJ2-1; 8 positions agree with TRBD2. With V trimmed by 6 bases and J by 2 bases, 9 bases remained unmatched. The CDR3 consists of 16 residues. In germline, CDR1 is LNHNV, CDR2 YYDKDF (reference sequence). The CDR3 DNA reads TGTGCCACCAGGTTAGTGCGGGAGGTTACCTACAATGAGCAGTTCTTC. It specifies CATRLVREVTYNEQFF.

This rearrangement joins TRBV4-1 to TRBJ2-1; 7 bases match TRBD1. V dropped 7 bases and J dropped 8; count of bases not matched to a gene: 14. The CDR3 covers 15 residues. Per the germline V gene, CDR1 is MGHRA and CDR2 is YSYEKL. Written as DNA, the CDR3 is TGCGCCAGCACCCATGATTGGGTAGGGGGCGATGAGCAGTTCTTC. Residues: CASTHDWVGGDEQFF.

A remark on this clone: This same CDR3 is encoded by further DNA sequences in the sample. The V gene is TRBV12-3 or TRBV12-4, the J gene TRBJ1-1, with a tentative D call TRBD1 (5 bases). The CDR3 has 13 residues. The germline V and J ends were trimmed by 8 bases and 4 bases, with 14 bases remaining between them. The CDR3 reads CASLRLRGTEAFF. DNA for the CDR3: TGTGCCAGCCTAAGGCTTAGGGGCACTGAAGCTTTCTTT.